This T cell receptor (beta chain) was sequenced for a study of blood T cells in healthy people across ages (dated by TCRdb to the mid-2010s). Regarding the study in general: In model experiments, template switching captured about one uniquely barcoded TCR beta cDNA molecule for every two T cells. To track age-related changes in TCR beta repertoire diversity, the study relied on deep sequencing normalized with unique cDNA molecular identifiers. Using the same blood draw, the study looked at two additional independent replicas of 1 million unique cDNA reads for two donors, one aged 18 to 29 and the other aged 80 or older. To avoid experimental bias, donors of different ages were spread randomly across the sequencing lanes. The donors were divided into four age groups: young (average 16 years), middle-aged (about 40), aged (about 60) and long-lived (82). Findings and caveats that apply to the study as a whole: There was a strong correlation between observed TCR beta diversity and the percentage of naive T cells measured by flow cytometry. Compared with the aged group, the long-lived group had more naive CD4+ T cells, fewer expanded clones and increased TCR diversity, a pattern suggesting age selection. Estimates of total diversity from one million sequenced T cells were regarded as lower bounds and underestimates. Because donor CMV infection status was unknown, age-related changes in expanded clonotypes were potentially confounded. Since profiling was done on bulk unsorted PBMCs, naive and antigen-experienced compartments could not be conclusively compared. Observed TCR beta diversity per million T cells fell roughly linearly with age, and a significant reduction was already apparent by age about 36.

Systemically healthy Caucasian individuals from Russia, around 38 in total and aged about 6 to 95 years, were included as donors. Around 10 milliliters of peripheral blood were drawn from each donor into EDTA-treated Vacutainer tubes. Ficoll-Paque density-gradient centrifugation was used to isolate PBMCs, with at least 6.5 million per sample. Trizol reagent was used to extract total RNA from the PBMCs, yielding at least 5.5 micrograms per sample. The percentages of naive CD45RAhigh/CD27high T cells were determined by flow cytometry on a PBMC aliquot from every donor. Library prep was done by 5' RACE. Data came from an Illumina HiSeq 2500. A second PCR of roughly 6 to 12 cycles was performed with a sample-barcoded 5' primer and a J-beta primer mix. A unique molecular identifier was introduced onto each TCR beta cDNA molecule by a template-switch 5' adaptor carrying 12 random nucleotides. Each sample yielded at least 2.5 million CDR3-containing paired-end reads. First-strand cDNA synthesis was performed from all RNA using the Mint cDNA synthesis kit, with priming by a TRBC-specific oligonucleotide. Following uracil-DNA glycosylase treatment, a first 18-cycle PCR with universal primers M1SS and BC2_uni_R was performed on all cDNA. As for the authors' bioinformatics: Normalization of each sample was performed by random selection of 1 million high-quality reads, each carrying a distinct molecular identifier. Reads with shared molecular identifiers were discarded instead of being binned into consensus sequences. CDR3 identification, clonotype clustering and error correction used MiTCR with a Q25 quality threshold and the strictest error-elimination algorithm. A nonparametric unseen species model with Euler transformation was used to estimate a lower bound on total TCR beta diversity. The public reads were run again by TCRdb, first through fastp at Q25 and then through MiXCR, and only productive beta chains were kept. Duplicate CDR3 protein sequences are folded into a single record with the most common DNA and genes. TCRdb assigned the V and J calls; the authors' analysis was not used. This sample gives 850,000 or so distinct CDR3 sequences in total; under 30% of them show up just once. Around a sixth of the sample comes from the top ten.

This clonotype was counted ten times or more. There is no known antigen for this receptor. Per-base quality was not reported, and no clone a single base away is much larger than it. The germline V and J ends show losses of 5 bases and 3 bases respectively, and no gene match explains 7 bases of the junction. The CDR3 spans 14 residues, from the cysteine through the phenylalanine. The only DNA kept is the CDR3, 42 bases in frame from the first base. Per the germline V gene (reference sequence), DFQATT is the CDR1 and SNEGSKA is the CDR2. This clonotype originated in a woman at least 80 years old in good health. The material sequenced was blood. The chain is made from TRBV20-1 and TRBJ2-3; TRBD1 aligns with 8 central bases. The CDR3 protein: CSARTGYKTDTQYF. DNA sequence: TGCAGTGCTCGGACAGGGTATAAAACAGATACGCAGTATTTT.